These 4 T cell receptor beta chains share one sample of origin, sequenced in a study of shared clonotypes between healthy human individuals. Profiling relied on immunoSEQ multiplex PCR, and the TCRdb table lists in-frame clones only, not all of them. The top ten hold about 1.1% of the sample, which has millions of clones, about 95% seen once. Naive-designated CD8 cells lacked CD45RO, were positively enriched for CCR7, and omitted terminally differentiated effector memory CD45RA+ cells. Sequenced sample: naive CD8+ T cells sorted from blood. All receptors derive from a man aged 18 to 35 in good health.

Comments on this clone: This specimen includes other DNA sequences encoding the same CDR3. The chain combines TRBV4-1 with TRBJ2-7, with D possibly matching TRBD1 (6 bases). Germline CDR1 is MGHRA and CDR2 is YSYEKL. CDR3 length: 14 amino acids. The V and J ends lost 1 base and 0 bases respectively, with 7 bases between them. CDR3 loop: CASSQGQVSYEQYF. In nucleotides, the CDR3 is TGCGCCAGCAGCCAAGGACAGGTCTCCTACGAGCAGTACTTC.

This chain links TRBV4-1 with TRBJ2-5, with 9 bases fitting TRBD1. There are 16 residues in the CDR3. Germline lookup yields CDR1 MGHRA and CDR2 YSYEKL. After removal of 4 bases from V and 5 bases from J, the junction contained 11 bases not matched to a gene. CDR3 sequence: CASSLDLTGGRETQYF. The CDR3 nucleotides are TGCGCCAGCAGCCTAGATTTAACAGGGGGCCGGGAGACCCAGTACTTC.

The chain combines TRBV29-1 with TRBJ2-3, with D possibly being TRBD1 (5 bases). The CDR3 loop spans 14 amino acids. Germline CDR1 is SQVTM and CDR2 is ANQGSEA. With 6 bases removed from V and 6 bases from J, the gap between germline ends came to 19 bases. The CDR3 DNA sequence: TGCAGCGTGCTGACAGAATCCTTCTACGATACGCAGTATTTT. Protein sequence: CSVLTESFYDTQYF.

V is TRBV9 and J is TRBJ2-1; D uncertain. In germline, CDR1 is SGDLS, CDR2 YYNGEE. The CDR3 extends over 12 amino acids. Trimming took off 0 bases at V and 9 bases at J, with 7 bases between the two ends. CDR3 residues: CASSVGQFEQFF. The CDR3 DNA sequence: TGTGCCAGCAGCGTAGGGCAGTTTGAGCAGTTCTTC. Variable domain in full (rest from reference TRBV9 and TRBJ2-1): DSGVTQTPKHLITATGQRVTLRCSPRSGDLSVYWYQQSLDQGLQFLIQYYNGEERAKGNILERFSAQQFPDLHSELNLSSLELGDSALYFCASSVGQFEQFFGPGTRLTVL.